What follows are 32 T cell receptor beta chains derived from one specimen sequenced in a study of blood T cell repertoires in COVID-19. The repertoire was sequenced with immunoSEQ multiplex PCR; TCRdb's copy has only in-frame clones and lacks some. The profile covers approximately 49,000 clones, with around 90% appearing a single time and 3% to 3.5% taken by the ten largest. The sequencing sample was made of peripheral blood. The receptors derive from a man aged 45-60 years with active COVID-19.

This rearrangement joins TRBV5-6 to TRBJ1-4, with D tentatively TRBD1 (5 bases). Trimming removed 4 bases at V and 8 bases at J, with 18 bases between. Germline-derived CDR1 and CDR2 are SGHDT and YYEEEE. The CDR3 is 15 amino acids. In DNA form, the CDR3 reads TGTGCCAGCAGCCCCCGGTTTCAGGGAGGGGAAAAACTGTTTTTT. Translated, it gives CASSPRFQGGEKLFF.

The J gene is TRBJ1-6, the V gene TRBV27; D may be TRBD1 (5 bases). Trimming cost V 4 bases and J 10 bases, with 11 bases left between them. The CDR3 consists of 13 residues. Germline loops: CDR1 MNHEY, CDR2 SMNVEV (reference sequence). The DNA for the CDR3 is TGTGCCAGCAGTTCCCCCCACAGGTCACCCCTCCACTTT. It translates to CASSSPHRSPLHF.

The chain is built from TRBV21-1 and TRBJ1-2; the table names TRBD1, a call not compared with the DNA. TRBV21-1 is described as a pseudogene. The CDR3 has 13 amino acids. The CDR3 region has the DNA TGTGCCAGCAGCAAGGGCCCACCGCATGGCTACACCTTC. As protein: CASSKGPPHGYTF.

This sequence joins TRBV4-2 and TRBJ1-5; no clear D gene. This CDR3 has 15 amino acids. The germline V gene encodes CDR1 LGHNA and CDR2 YNFKEQ. V was cut by 1 base and J by 3 bases, with 10 bases left in between. The CDR3 DNA sequence: TGTGCCAGCAGCCAAGCGGGGTTCGACAATCAGCCCCAGCATTTT. The encoded protein is CASSQAGFDNQPQHF.

The rearrangement uses TRBV19 and TRBJ2-1, with 8 bases lining up with TRBD1. This CDR3 has 15 amino acids. Germline CDR1 reads LNHDA; CDR2 reads SQIVND (reference sequence). J lost 10 bases, V lost 5 bases, and 13 bases had no gene match. CDR3 protein: CASSSQGAVRVEQFF. The CDR3, as DNA: TGTGCCAGTAGTTCCCAGGGGGCCGTTCGGGTCGAGCAGTTCTTC. Full variable domain (remainder filled in from reference TRBV19 and TRBJ2-1): DGGITQSPKYLFRKEGQNVTLSCEQNLNHDAMYWYRQDPGQGLRLIYYSQIVNDFQKGDIAEGYSVSREKKESFPLTVTSAQKNPTAFYLCASSSQGAVRVEQFFGPGTRLTVL.

The chain combines TRBV4-1 with TRBJ2-1, with 9 nucleotides matching TRBD2. This CDR3 region has 17 residues. J lost 3 bases, V lost 2 bases, and 8 bases had no gene match. CDR1 and CDR2 (germline): MGHRA, YSYEKL. CDR3 coding DNA: TGCGCCAGCAGCCAAAAGGTAGCGGGAGAGGGCTACAATGAGCAGTTCTTC. It codes for CASSQKVAGEGYNEQFF.

The CDR3 DNA follows: TGCGCCAGCAGCCAACCAGGGGGGATGCGTACAGATACGCAGTATTTT. It specifies CASSQPGGMRTDTQYF. This chain links TRBV4-1 with TRBJ2-3, with D possibly matching TRBD1 (7 bases). Trimming stripped 2 bases from V and 3 bases from J, with 15 bases between. The germline V gene encodes CDR1 MGHRA and CDR2 YSYEKL. There are 16 residues in the CDR3.

The chain has TRBV6-2 or TRBV6-3 and TRBJ1-2; possible D gene TRBD1, 5 bases. Germline CDR1 reads MNHEY; CDR2 reads SVGEGT. V lost 0 bases to trimming and J lost 3 bases, with 14 bases between them. This CDR3 is 16 amino acids long. CDR3 coding DNA: TGTGCCAGCAGTTACTCGACACCAGGGAAGGACTATGGCTACACCTTC. This gives the protein CASSYSTPGKDYGYTF.

The rearrangement uses TRBV7-2 and TRBJ2-5, with a possible D match to TRBD2 (5 bases). CDR1 and CDR2 from the germline V gene are SGHTA and FQGNSA. Trimming took off 5 bases at V and 5 bases at J, with 12 bases between the two ends. There are 13 residues in the CDR3. The DNA for the CDR3 is TGTGCCAGCAGCGAGACTAATGGGGAGACCCAGTACTTC. Its translation: CASSETNGETQYF.

CDR3 in amino acids: CATSDSMAGRLNEQFF. The CDR3 nucleotides read TGTGCCACCAGTGATAGTATGGCAGGGAGGTTGAATGAGCAGTTCTTC. This rearrangement joins TRBV24-1 to TRBJ2-1, with D perhaps matching TRBD2 (6 bases). This CDR3 comprises 16 residues. CDR1 and CDR2 from the germline V gene are KGHDR and SFDVKD. The V end was cut by 3 bases, the J end by 7 bases, with 18 bases between.

The V gene is TRBV5-1, the J gene TRBJ1-1, with D tentatively TRBD1 (6 bases). CDR1 SGHRS and CDR2 YFSETQ come from the germline V gene. V shed 0 bases and J shed 2 bases, with 11 bases lying between them. The CDR3 has 15 residues. CDR3 region: CASSLDPQGNTEAFF. Written as DNA, the CDR3 is TGCGCCAGCAGCTTGGACCCACAGGGTAACACTGAAGCTTTCTTT.

This chain links TRBV12-3 or TRBV12-4 with TRBJ1-1; D perhaps matches TRBD1 (6 bases). V was trimmed by 7 bases and J by 11 bases, leaving 17 bases between them. This CDR3 spans 12 amino acids. The CDR3 nucleotides read TGTGCCAGCACAGCCCAGGGGTTGAGGGCTTTCTTT. Protein: CASTAQGLRAFF.

Judged by abundance, this clone is medium-sized. Additional DNA sequences in this sample encode the identical CDR3. The chain joins TRBV28 to TRBJ1-2; D is possibly TRBD1 (6 bases). Germline lookup yields CDR1 MDHEN and CDR2 SYDVKM. Trimming took 5 bases from V and 4 from J, leaving 11 bases between them. CDR3 length: 13 residues. CDR3 nucleotide sequence: TGTGCCAGCAGTCAGCAAGGGGGCTATGGCTACACCTTC. This sequence encodes CASSQQGGYGYTF.

The genes are TRBV27 and TRBJ2-3; 8 bases agree with TRBD2. The V gene's germline CDR1 is MNHEY and CDR2 SMNVEV (reference sequence). Unmatched junction bases numbered 7, after V lost 3 bases and J lost 5 bases. This CDR3 is built from 15 residues. The CDR3 loop reads CASSFSRGGGDTQYF. The CDR3 DNA reads as TGTGCCAGCAGTTTCTCACGGGGGGGTGGAGATACGCAGTATTTT.

The V and J genes are TRBV7-3 and TRBJ1-2; TRBD1 aligns across 10 bases. Trimming took 4 bases from V and 8 from J; bases not matched to a gene: 10. This CDR3 comprises 15 residues. Per germline, CDR1 SGHTA and CDR2 FQGTGA. The CDR3 here is CASSSNPGQGGGYTF. The DNA of the CDR3 is TGTGCCAGCAGCTCAAACCCCGGACAGGGGGGAGGCTACACCTTC. The entire variable domain, with the rest obtained from reference TRBV7-3 and TRBJ1-2, is as follows: GAGVSQTPSNKVTEKGKYVELRCDPISGHTALYWYRQSLGQGPEFLIYFQGTGAADDSGLPNDRFFAVRPEGSVSTLKIQRTERGDSAVYLCASSSNPGQGGGYTFGSGTRLTVV.

The chain employs TRBV13 and TRBJ2-3, with D possibly matching TRBD1 (5 bases). There are 16 residues in the CDR3. The germline CDR1 and CDR2 sequences are PRHDT and FYEKMQ (reference sequence). V lost 6 bases, J lost 0 bases, and 16 bases lay in between. The CDR3 here is CASRWAGKSSTDTQYF. CDR3 in DNA: TGTGCCAGCAGGTGGGCAGGGAAGTCTAGCACAGATACGCAGTATTTT.

A single count supports this clone. The chain joins TRBV4-1 to TRBJ2-2; 9 bases agree with TRBD1. J gave up 7 bases and V 0 bases, and 6 bases lay outside the gene matches. This CDR3 is 16 amino acids long. Per germline, CDR1 MGHRA and CDR2 YSYEKL. The CDR3 sequence is CASSQEQGARGGELFF. The CDR3 DNA is TGCGCCAGCAGCCAAGAACAGGGGGCTCGGGGCGGGGAGCTGTTTTTT.

The V and J genes are TRBV5-1 and TRBJ2-1; a possible D gene is TRBD2 (6 bases). Per germline, CDR1 SGHRS and CDR2 YFSETQ. The CDR3 spans 15 residues. V gave up 0 bases and J gave up 2 bases, with 9 bases separating them. CDR3 residues: CASSLGGATYNEQFF. The CDR3 DNA is TGCGCCAGCAGCTTGGGCGGGGCAACCTACAATGAGCAGTTCTTC.

The gene calls are TRBV13 and TRBJ1-6; the D is unclear. The CDR3 is made up of 12 amino acids. Trimming removed 7 bases from V and 7 bases from J, with 8 bases in between. CDR1 is PRHDT and CDR2 is FYEKMQ in the germline V gene (reference sequence). The CDR3 sequence: CASTQANSPLHF. The CDR3 bases are TGTGCCAGCACGCAGGCGAATTCACCCCTCCACTTT.

The sample holds one count of this clone. J is TRBJ2-4 and V is TRBV27; TRBD1 is a possible D gene (6 bases). The CDR3 is 16 amino acids. Germline-derived CDR1 and CDR2 are MNHEY and SMNVEV (reference sequence). Deletions cut 3 bases from V and 1 base from J, with 13 bases between. The CDR3 here is CASSFGQGLAKNIQYF. The CDR3 DNA sequence: TGTGCCAGCAGTTTCGGGCAGGGGCTGGCCAAAAACATTCAGTACTTC.

This clone was seen just once. V and J are TRBV7-2 and TRBJ2-7; 7 bases fit TRBD2. CDR3 size: 13 residues. Trimming cost V 8 bases and J 3 bases; bases outside gene matches: 7. CDR1 is SGHTA, CDR2 FQGNSA, per germline. This chain's CDR3 is CASGLDPNYEQYF. CDR3 nucleotide sequence: TGTGCCAGCGGACTAGATCCAAACTACGAGCAGTACTTC.

Details on this clone: Compared with germline, one end of the junction differs, possibly owing to a read error. The J gene is TRBJ2-1, the V gene TRBV3-1 (or the pseudogene TRBV3-2); maybe TRBD2 (6 bases). From germline, CDR1 is LGHDT and CDR2 YNNKEL (reference sequence). This CDR3 comprises 17 residues. This CDR3 reads CASSQGTGRGPYNEQLF. The CDR3 bases are TGTGCCAGCAGCCAAGGTACCGGGAGAGGTCCCTACAATGAGCAGCTCTTC.

This chain joins TRBV7-9 and TRBJ2-1; TRBD2 matches 10 bases. The germline gives CDR1 SEHNR, CDR2 FQNEAQ (reference sequence). V trimming: 6 bases; J trimming: 2 bases; junction bases outside the gene matches: 10. The CDR3 consists of 17 residues. The CDR3: CASRRTPSGGAYNEQFF. The CDR3 bases are TGTGCCAGCAGGAGGACCCCTAGCGGGGGTGCCTACAATGAGCAGTTCTTC.

The CDR3 spells CASSPNGGRDKLFF. CDR3 bases: TGTGCCAGCAGCCCCAACGGAGGTCGAGACAAACTGTTTTTT. The V gene is TRBV13, the J gene TRBJ1-4; D call uncertain. This CDR3 is built from 14 residues. Trimming shortened V by 5 bases and J by 11 bases, and 18 bases separated the two germline ends. Germline loops: CDR1 PRHDT, CDR2 FYEKMQ (reference sequence).

The V and J genes are TRBV11-2 and TRBJ1-6, with D possibly TRBD1 on 5 matching bases. The CDR3 consists of 15 residues. CDR1 is SGHAT and CDR2 is FQNNGV in the germline V gene. Trimming removed 5 bases from V and 8 bases from J, with 16 bases in between. This chain's CDR3 is CASSPRQFVDSPLHF. The CDR3 DNA follows: TGTGCCAGCAGCCCCAGACAGTTTGTGGATTCACCCCTCCACTTT. Combining the CDR3 with reference TRBV11-2 and TRBJ1-6 gives the whole variable domain EAGVAQSPRYKIIEKRQSVAFWCNPISGHATLYWYQQILGQGPKLLIQFQNNGVVDDSQLPKDRFSAERLKGVDSTLKIQPAKLEDSAVYLCASSPRQFVDSPLHFGNGTRLTVT.

CDR3 loop: CASSSSGGLREQYV. DNA for the CDR3: TGTGCCAGCAGCTCCTCAGGGGGCCTCCGCGAGCAGTACGTC. The chain links TRBV13 to TRBJ2-7; 8 nucleotides align to TRBD1. The CDR3 spans 14 residues. CDR1 PRHDT and CDR2 FYEKMQ come from the germline V gene (reference sequence). The trim removed 4 bases at V and 6 bases at J, leaving 8 bases unmatched.

The chain couples TRBV5-1 to TRBJ2-5; TRBD2 agrees at 7 bases. With 1 base clipped from V and 0 bases from J, the junction kept 6 bases outside the gene matches. This CDR3 is 16 amino acids long. Germline V CDR1 and CDR2: SGHRS, YFSETQ. CDR3 amino acids: CASSLQGGVYQETQYF. The CDR3 DNA is TGCGCCAGCAGCTTGCAGGGAGGGGTGTACCAAGAGACCCAGTACTTC.

In its sample, this clone ranks as medium-sized. At the DNA level, this CDR3 is encoded by other sequences in the same sample as well. The chain employs TRBV5-1 and TRBJ2-7; D call uncertain. The CDR3 totals 14 residues. Germline loops: CDR1 SGHRS, CDR2 YFSETQ. The ends were cut back, 0 bases at V and 2 bases at J, with 9 bases in the middle. CDR3 amino acids: CASSLVVSPYEQYF. The CDR3 DNA reads TGCGCCAGCAGCTTGGTAGTTTCGCCCTACGAGCAGTACTTC. Filled out from reference TRBV5-1 and TRBJ2-7, the complete variable domain reads KAGVTQTPRYLIKTRGQQVTLSCSPISGHRSVSWYQQTPGQGLQFLFEYFSETQRNKGNFPGRFSGRQFSNSRSEMNVSTLELGDSALYLCASSLVVSPYEQYFGPGTRLTVT.

The V and J genes are TRBV11-2 and TRBJ2-3; unclear D gene. CDR3 length: 16 amino acids. Trimming removed 5 bases at V and 0 bases at J, with 15 bases between. Germline-derived CDR1 and CDR2 are SGHAT and FQNNGV. CDR3 DNA sequence: TGTGCCAGCAGCCCGCGGAATAGTGGAAGCACAGATACGCAGTATTTT. This encodes CASSPRNSGSTDTQYF.

For the CDR3, the DNA is TGTGCCAGCAGCTTGTGGGGGACAGCTTTCTATGGCTACACCTTC. It is translated as CASSLWGTAFYGYTF. V and J are TRBV7-2 and TRBJ1-2; 7 bases agree with TRBD1. Germline loops: CDR1 SGHTA, CDR2 FQGNSA. The CDR3 runs to 15 residues. Germline trimming cut 3 bases from V and 4 bases from J; bases unmatched to any gene: 8.

The CDR3 DNA is TGCGCCAGCAGCCGCCGGGACAGGGACTATGGCTACACCTTC. Protein: CASSRRDRDYGYTF. The chain employs TRBV4-1 and TRBJ1-2; 9 positions match TRBD1. The CDR3 contains 14 residues. Germline V gene sequence: CDR1 MGHRA, CDR2 YSYEKL. The V segment lost 4 bases and the J segment 3 bases; nucleotides outside the gene matches: 3.

The chain recombines TRBV12-3 or TRBV12-4 with TRBJ1-1; 8 bases are a match to TRBD1. V gave up 6 bases and J gave up 8 bases; unmatched junction bases: 8. The CDR3 has 13 residues. The CDR3: CASSRGQGTEAFF. The CDR3 bases are TGTGCCAGCAGCCGCGGACAGGGTACGGAAGCTTTCTTT.